The clone carrying this T cell receptor beta chain was seen only once. This may be a read error: a much more frequent sequence differs by one nucleotide. Regions amplified from RNA transcripts were the TCR beta CDR3 regions. The TCR CDR3 was amplified in a first-round RT-PCR using the HTBI primer set. TCRdb re-analysed the multiplex PCR reads in MiXCR, keeping a single row per CDR3 protein. Altogether some 350,000 distinct CDR3 sequences are present, approximately 14% being singletons, with the ten largest covering roughly a quarter. In germline, CDR1 is ENHRY, CDR2 SYGVKD. The CDR3 runs 13 residues. The source of the sample is a study of T cells in Graves' hyperthyroidism and ophthalmopathy.

The V and J genes are TRBV10-3 and TRBJ2-2, with D possibly being TRBD1 or TRBD2 (5 bases each). Sequences were obtained from blood. This sequence was found in a woman aged 18-29 years with Graves' hyperthyroidism that later progressed to Graves' ophthalmopathy. The CDR3 region has the DNA TGTACCATTGGGACGTCGAACACCGGGGAGCTGTTTTTT. Translating gives CTIGTSNTGELFF.